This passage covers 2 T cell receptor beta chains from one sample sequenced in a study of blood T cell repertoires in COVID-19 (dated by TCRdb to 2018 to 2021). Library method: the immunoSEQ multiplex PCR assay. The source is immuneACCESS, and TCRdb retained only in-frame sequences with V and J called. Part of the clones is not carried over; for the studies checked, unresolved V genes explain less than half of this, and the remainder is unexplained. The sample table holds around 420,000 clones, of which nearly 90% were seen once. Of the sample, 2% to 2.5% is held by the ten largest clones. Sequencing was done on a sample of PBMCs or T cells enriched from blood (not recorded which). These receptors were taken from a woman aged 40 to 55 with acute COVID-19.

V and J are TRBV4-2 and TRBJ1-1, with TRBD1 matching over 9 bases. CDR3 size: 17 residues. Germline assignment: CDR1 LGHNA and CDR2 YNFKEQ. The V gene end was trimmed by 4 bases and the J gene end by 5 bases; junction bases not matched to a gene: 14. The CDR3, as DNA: TGTGCCAGCAGCCCCCCGGGACAGGGAAGGGAGAGGACTGAAGCTTTCTTT. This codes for CASSPPGQGRERTEAFF.

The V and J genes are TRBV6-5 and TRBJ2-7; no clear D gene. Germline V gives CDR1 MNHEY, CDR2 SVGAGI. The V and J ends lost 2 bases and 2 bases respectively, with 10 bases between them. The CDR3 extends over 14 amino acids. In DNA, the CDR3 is TGTGCCAGCAGTTACCTATACTCCCCCTACGAGCAGTACTTC. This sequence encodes CASSYLYSPYEQYF.